One TCR beta chain is described in this entry. Construction of TCR beta libraries relied on iRepertoire HTBI primers and on Arm-PCR targeting CDR3 regions. TCRdb itself ran the multiplex PCR reads through MiXCR, one entry per CDR3 protein. Of around 450,000 distinct CDR3 sequences in the sample, around 15% were seen once. The data stem from a study of regulatory T cells in long-lasting Graves disease. Time point indicated: newly diagnosed GD, antithyroid drugs for less than 3 months. The TCR library was made from RNA extracted from PBMCs. These data also formed part of another study, on T cells in Graves' hyperthyroidism and ophthalmopathy. That study reports: Absence of ophthalmopathy progression within 18 months defined stable Graves' hyperthyroidism.

Sequences were derived from peripheral blood mononuclear cells (PBMCs), sampled at new diagnosis, from a patient treated with antithyroid drugs. The clonotype was recovered from a man aged 35-49 years with Graves disease.

The CDR3 DNA reads TGCAGTGCTCACAGGGGGGAGACCCAGTACTTC. Protein product: CSAHRGETQYF. This chain links TRBV20-1 with TRBJ2-5; TRBD1 aligns across 8 bases. There are 11 residues in the CDR3. J lost 5 bases, V lost 5 bases, and 1 base had no gene match. Germline V gives CDR1 DFQATT, CDR2 SNEGSKA (reference sequence).